This TCR beta chain was captured by sequencing in a study of molecular identifiers for immune sequencing clone quantification. The V gene's germline CDR1 is MNHEY and CDR2 SVGAGI. The CDR3 loop spans 14 amino acids. V lost 2 bases, J lost 6 bases, and 10 bases lay in between. CD8+CD4-CCR7+CD45RA+ cells were sorted as naive CD8 T cells. For bulk TCR libraries, previously described methods and listed TCR primers were used. TCRdb reanalysed the PCR reads using MiXCR and keeps one entry per CDR3 protein. The sample consists of hundreds of thousands of distinct CDR3 sequences, about 25% of them appearing once.

The source of this sequence is a human donor in good health. Some libraries in this study had Jurkat cell RNA spiked in. The rearrangement links TRBV6-5 to TRBJ1-4, with a possible D match to TRBD1 (5 bases). Sequencing used naive CD8+ T cells from blood, with Jurkat cell RNA spiked in. Subset noted: FACS-sorted CD8+CD4-CCR7+CD45RA+ naive T cells. The chain's CDR3 is CASSYVRGDEKLFF. In DNA, the CDR3 is TGTGCCAGCAGTTACGTTAGAGGGGATGAAAAACTGTTTTTT.